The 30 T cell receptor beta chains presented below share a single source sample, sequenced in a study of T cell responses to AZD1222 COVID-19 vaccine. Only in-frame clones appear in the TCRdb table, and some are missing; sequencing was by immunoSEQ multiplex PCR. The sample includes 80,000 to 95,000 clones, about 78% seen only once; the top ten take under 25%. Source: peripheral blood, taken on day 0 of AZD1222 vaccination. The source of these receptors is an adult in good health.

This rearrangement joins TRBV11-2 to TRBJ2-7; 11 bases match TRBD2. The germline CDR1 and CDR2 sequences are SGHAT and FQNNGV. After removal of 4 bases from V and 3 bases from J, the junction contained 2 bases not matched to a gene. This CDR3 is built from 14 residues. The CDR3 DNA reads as TGTGCCAGCAGCTCTAGCGGGGGGATCTACGAGCAGTACTTC. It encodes CASSSSGGIYEQYF.

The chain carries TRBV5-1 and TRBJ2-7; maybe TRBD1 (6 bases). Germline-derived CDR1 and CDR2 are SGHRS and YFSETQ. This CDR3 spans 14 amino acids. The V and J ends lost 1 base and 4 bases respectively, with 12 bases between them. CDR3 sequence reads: CASSLLGQLYEQYF. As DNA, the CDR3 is TGCGCCAGCAGCTTGTTAGGACAGTTGTACGAGCAGTACTTC.

DNA of the CDR3: TGTGCCAGCAGCCCCGAACGGGGCAATCAGCCCCAGCATTTT. This encodes CASSPERGNQPQHF. The V and J genes are TRBV6-5 and TRBJ1-5, with D unresolved. This CDR3 is built from 14 residues. V gave up 6 bases and J gave up 2 bases, with 11 bases separating them. Germline lookup yields CDR1 MNHEY and CDR2 SVGAGI.

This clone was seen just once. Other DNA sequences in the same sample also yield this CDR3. The CDR3 is CASSSGAYEQYF. In nucleotides, the CDR3 is TGTGCCAGCAGTAGTGGGGCCTACGAGCAGTACTTC. The gene calls are TRBV28 and TRBJ2-7, with D unclear. There are 12 residues in the CDR3. The germline V gene has CDR1 MDHEN and CDR2 SYDVKM. Trimming removed 5 bases at V and 2 bases at J, with 7 bases between.

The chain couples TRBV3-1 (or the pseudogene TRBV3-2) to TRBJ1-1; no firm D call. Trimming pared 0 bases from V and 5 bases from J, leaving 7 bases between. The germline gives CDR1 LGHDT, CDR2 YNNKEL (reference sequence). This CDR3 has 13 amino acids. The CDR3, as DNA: TGTGCCAGCAGCCAAGAAGGGCGAACTGAAGCTTTCTTT. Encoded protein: CASSQEGRTEAFF.

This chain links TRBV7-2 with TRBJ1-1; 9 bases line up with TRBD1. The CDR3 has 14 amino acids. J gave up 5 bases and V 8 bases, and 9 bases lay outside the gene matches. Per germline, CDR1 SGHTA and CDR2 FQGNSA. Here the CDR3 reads CASQGTGRKTEAFF. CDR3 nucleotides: TGTGCCAGCCAAGGGACAGGGAGAAAAACTGAAGCTTTCTTT.

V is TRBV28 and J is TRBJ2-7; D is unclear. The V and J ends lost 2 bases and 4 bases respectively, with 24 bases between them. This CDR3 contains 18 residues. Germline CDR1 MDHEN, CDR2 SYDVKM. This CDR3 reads CASSLRRRSAPTRYEQYF. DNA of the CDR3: TGTGCCAGCAGTTTAAGACGCAGGTCTGCCCCAACTCGTTACGAGCAGTACTTC.

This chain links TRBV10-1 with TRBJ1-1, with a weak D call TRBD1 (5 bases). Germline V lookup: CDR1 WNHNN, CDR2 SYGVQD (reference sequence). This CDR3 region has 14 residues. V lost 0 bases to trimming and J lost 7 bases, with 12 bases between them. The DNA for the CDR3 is TGCGCCAGCAGTGAGTCGGGGGGGAGGAATGAAGCTTTCTTT. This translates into CASSESGGRNEAFF.

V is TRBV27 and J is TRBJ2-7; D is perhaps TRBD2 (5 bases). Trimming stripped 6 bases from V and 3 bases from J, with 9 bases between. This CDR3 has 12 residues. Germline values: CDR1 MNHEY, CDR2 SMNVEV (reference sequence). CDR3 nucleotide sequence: TGTGCCAGCAGCAGGACTGGCTACGAGCAGTACTTC. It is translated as CASSRTGYEQYF.

CDR3 DNA: TGTGCCAGCAGTCGGGACGGGTATAATTCACCCCTCCACTTT. It encodes CASSRDGYNSPLHF. This rearrangement joins TRBV6-5 to TRBJ1-6; D might be TRBD1 (5 bases). The ends were cut back, 5 bases at V and 4 bases at J, with 9 bases in the middle. The CDR3 totals 14 residues. Germline assignment: CDR1 MNHEY and CDR2 SVGAGI.

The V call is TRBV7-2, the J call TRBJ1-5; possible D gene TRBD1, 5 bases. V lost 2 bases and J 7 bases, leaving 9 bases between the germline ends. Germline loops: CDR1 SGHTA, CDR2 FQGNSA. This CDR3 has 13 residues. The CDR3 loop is CASSLWGDQPQHF. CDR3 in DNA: TGTGCCAGCAGCTTATGGGGGGACCAGCCCCAGCATTTT.

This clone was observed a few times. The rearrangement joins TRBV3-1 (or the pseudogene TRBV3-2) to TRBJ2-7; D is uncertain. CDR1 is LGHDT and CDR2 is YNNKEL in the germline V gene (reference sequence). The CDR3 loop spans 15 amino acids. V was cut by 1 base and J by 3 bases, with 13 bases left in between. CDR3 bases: TGTGCCAGCAGCCAAGCCCCTGGGGTAAACTACGAGCAGTACTTC. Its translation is CASSQAPGVNYEQYF.

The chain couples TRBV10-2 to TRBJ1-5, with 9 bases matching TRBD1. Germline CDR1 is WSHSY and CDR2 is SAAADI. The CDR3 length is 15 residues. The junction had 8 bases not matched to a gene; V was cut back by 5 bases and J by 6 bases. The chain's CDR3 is CASSSTGGGTQPQHF. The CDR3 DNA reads TGCGCCAGCAGTTCCACAGGGGGCGGTACTCAGCCCCAGCATTTT.

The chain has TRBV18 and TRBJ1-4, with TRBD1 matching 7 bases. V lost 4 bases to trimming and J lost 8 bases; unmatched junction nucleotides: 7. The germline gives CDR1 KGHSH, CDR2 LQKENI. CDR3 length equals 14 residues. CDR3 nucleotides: TGTGCCAGCTCACAGGGGGCAGGGATCGAAAAACTGTTTTTT. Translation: CASSQGAGIEKLFF.

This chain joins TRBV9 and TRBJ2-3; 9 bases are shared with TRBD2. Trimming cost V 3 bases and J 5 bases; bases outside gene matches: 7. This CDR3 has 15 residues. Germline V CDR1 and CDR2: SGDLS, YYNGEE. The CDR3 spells CASSGLAGDVDTQYF. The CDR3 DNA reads TGTGCCAGCAGCGGATTAGCGGGAGATGTAGATACGCAGTATTTT.

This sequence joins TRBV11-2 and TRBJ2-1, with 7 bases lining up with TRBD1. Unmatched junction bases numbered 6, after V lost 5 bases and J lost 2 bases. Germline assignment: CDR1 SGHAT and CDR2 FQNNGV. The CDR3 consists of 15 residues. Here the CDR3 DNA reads TGTGCCAGCAGCCCGCGACAGGGCCCCTACAATGAGCAGTTCTTC. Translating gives CASSPRQGPYNEQFF.

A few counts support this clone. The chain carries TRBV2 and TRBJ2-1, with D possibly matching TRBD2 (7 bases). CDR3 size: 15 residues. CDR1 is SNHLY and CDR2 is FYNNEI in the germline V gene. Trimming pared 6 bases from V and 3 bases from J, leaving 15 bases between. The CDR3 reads CASSERGRDYNEQFF. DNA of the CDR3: TGTGCCAGCAGCGAAAGGGGGAGGGACTACAATGAGCAGTTCTTC.

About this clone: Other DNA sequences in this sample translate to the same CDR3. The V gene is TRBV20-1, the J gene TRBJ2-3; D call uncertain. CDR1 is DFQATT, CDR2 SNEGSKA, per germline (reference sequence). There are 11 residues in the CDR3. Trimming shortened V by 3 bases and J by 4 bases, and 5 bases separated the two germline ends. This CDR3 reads CSASLADTQYF. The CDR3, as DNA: TGCAGTGCTAGTCTCGCAGATACGCAGTATTTT.

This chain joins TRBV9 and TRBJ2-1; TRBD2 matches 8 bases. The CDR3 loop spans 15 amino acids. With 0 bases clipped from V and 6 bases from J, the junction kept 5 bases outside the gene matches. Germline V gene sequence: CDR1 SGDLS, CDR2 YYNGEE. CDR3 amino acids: CASSVGSAGANEQFF. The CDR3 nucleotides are TGTGCCAGCAGCGTAGGATCAGCGGGAGCCAATGAGCAGTTCTTC.

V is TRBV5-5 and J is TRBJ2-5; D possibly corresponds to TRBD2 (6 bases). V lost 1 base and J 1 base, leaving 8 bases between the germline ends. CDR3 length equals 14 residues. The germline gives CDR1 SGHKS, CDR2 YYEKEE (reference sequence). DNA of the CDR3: TGTGCCAGCAGCTTGAGGCGGGGCCAAGAGACCCAGTACTTC. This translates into CASSLRRGQETQYF.

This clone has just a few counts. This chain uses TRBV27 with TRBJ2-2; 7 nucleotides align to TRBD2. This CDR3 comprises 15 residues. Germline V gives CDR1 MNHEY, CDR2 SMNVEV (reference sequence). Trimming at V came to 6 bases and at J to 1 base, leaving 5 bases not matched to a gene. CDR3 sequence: CASRLGGRNTGELFF. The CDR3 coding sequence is TGTGCCAGCAGATTGGGCGGGAGGAACACCGGGGAGCTGTTTTTT.

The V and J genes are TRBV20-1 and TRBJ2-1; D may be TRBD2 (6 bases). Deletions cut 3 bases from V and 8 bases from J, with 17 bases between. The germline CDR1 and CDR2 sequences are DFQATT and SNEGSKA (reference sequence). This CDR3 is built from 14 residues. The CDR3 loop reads CSASRVAGRYEQFF. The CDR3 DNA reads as TGCAGTGCTAGTAGAGTGGCGGGGAGGTATGAGCAGTTCTTC.

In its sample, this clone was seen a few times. The DNA of the CDR3 is TGCACCAGCAGCCAAGTTAAACGGGCCCGGGAGCAGTACTTC. Amino acids: CTSSQVKRAREQYF. The chain employs TRBV1 and TRBJ2-7. TRBV1 counts as a pseudogene. CDR3 length equals 14 residues.

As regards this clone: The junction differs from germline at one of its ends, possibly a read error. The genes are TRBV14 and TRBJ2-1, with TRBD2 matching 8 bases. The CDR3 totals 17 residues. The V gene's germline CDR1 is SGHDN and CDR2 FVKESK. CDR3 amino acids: CASSQVRRAGDYSEQFF. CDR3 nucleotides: TGTGCCAGCAGCCAAGTGAGGAGAGCGGGAGATTACAGTGAGCAGTTCTTC.

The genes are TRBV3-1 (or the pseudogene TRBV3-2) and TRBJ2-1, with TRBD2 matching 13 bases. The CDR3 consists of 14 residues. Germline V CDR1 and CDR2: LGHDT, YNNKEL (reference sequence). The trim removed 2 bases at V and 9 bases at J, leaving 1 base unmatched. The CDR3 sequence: CASSQTSGRVEQFF. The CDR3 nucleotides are TGTGCCAGCAGCCAAACTAGCGGGAGGGTTGAGCAGTTCTTC.

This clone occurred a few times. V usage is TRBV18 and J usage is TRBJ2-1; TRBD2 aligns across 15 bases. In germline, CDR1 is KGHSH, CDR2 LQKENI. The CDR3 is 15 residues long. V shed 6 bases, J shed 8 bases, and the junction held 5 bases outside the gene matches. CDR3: CASSWTSGRADEQFF. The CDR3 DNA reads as TGTGCCAGCTCCTGGACTAGCGGGAGGGCCGATGAGCAGTTCTTC.

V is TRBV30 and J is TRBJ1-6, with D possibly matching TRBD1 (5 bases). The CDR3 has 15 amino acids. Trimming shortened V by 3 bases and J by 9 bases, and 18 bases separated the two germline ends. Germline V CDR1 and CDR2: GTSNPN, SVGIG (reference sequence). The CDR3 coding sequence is TGTGCCTGGAGGGGCGGGGGACGTCAAACTTCACCCCTCCACTTT. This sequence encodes CAWRGGGRQTSPLHF.

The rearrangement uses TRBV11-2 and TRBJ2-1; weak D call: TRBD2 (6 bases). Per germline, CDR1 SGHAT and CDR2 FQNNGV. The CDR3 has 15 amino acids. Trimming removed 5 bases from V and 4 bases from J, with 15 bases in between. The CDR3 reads CASSLRSGTYNEQFF. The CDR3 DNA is TGTGCCAGCAGCCTCCGATCAGGGACTTACAATGAGCAGTTCTTC. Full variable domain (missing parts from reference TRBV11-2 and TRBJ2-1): EAGVAQSPRYKIIEKRQSVAFWCNPISGHATLYWYQQILGQGPKLLIQFQNNGVVDDSQLPKDRFSAERLKGVDSTLKIQPAKLEDSAVYLCASSLRSGTYNEQFFGPGTRLTVL.

CDR3 loop: CASSVDGQGSPRGYTF. Written as DNA, the CDR3 is TGTGCCAGCAGCGTAGACGGACAGGGGTCCCCTCGGGGCTACACCTTC. This chain connects TRBV9 to TRBJ1-2; 9 nucleotides line up with TRBD1. J gave up 8 bases and V 0 bases, and 11 bases lay outside the gene matches. Germline V gives CDR1 SGDLS, CDR2 YYNGEE. The CDR3 is 16 residues long.

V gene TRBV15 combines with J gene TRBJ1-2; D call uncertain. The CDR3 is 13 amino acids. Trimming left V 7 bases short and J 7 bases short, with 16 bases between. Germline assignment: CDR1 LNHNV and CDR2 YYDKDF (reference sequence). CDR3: CATTSGRLTGYTF. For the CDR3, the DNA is TGTGCCACCACCTCCGGGAGACTCACTGGCTACACCTTC.